This entry concerns a single T cell receptor beta chain. The sample originates from a study of blood T cell repertoires in COVID-19. Produced via immunoSEQ multiplex PCR; TCRdb's table is partial and in-frame only. In the table there are tens of thousands of clones, 80% to 85% of which are singletons. CDR3 size: 12 residues. CDR1 and CDR2 (germline): SGDLS, YYNGEE. V gave up 1 base and J gave up 7 bases, with 8 bases separating them. The sample taken for sequencing was peripheral blood. J is TRBJ1-2 and V is TRBV9; no firm D call. The TCR was taken from a human donor with acute or convalescent COVID-19. The donor label of this sample is uncertain. CDR3 DNA: TGTGCCAGCAGCGTAAACTACGGTGGCTACACCTTC. Translated, it gives CASSVNYGGYTF. The variable domain in full, completed from reference TRBV9 and TRBJ1-2, reads DSGVTQTPKHLITATGQRVTLRCSPRSGDLSVYWYQQSLDQGLQFLIQYYNGEERAKGNILERFSAQQFPDLHSELNLSSLELGDSALYFCASSVNYGGYTFGSGTRLTVV.